This T cell receptor beta chain was identified in a study of blood T cell repertoires in COVID-19. Across the study: Sample material is recorded as cDNA or gDNA derived from T cells, B-cell-depleted T cells, or PBMCs.

In the authors' methods: Estimation of nucleated cell counts relied on the amplification of reference gene primers. Libraries were prepared by immunoSEQ multiplex PCR; TCRdb keeps only in-frame clonotypes and omits some of them. V and J calls and clone size are copied from that table; D and trimming were computed from the DNA. This sample carries about 250,000 clones, about nine tenths of them seen once, and the ten largest clones take 1.5% to 2%. Participants were placed into cohorts based on the clinical history they reported. Two negative PCRs, clearance, or symptom resolution had been documented for recovered Cohort 3 donors. Germline loops: CDR1 KGHSH, CDR2 LQKENI. V dropped 6 bases and J dropped 2; count of bases not matched to a gene: 6. This CDR3 is 14 amino acids long.

The chain recombines TRBV18 with TRBJ2-5, with 7 nucleotides matching TRBD1. The receptor's source is a woman aged 18-30 years who had recovered from COVID-19. The sample taken for sequencing was PBMCs or T cells enriched from blood (not recorded which). The CDR3 nucleotides read TGTGCCAGCTCGGAATTACAGGGGCAAGAGACCCAGTACTTC. It codes for CASSELQGQETQYF.